This T cell receptor beta chain stems from a study of cytomegalovirus exposure and HLA in healthy donors. Primers: 60 Vbeta forward and 13 Jbeta reverse. This table comes from immunoSEQ multiplex PCR, and its TCRdb copy is limited to in-frame clones, with some not included. Among under 200,000 clones listed, less than 85% were seen once. Germline CDR1 is SGHAT and CDR2 is FQNNGV. Trimming left V 5 bases short and J 6 bases short, with 12 bases between. The CDR3 has 13 residues. The gene calls are TRBV11-2 and TRBJ2-3; D uncertain. Material: PBMCs. The sequence was obtained from a man aged 40-50 years in good health and CMV-seronegative. DNA of the CDR3: TGTGCCAGCAGCCTCTCTGCGGTGGATACGCAGTATTTT. Translation gives CASSLSAVDTQYF.